The clone carrying this T cell receptor beta chain has only one observation. Data came from immunoSEQ multiplex PCR; TCRdb stores just in-frame clones and leaves some out. The table shows some 190,000 clones, with approximately 73% occurring only once. The CDR3 loop spans 11 amino acids. Trimming pared 9 bases from V and 7 bases from J, leaving 11 bases between. The sample originates from a study of blood T cell repertoires in COVID-19. On the study more broadly: Nucleic acid was either cDNA or gDNA, and it came from T cells, B-cell-depleted T cells, or PBMCs.

The sequenced sample consisted of PBMCs or T cells enriched from blood (not recorded which). The sequence came from a woman between 45 and 65 years old with acute COVID-19. The chain combines TRBV6-7 with TRBJ2-3; possible D gene TRBD1, 6 bases. TRBV6-7 is an ORF, with its function uncertain. CDR3 DNA sequence: TGTGCCAGGGCCGACAGGCATACGCAGTATTTT. Translated: CARADRHTQYF.